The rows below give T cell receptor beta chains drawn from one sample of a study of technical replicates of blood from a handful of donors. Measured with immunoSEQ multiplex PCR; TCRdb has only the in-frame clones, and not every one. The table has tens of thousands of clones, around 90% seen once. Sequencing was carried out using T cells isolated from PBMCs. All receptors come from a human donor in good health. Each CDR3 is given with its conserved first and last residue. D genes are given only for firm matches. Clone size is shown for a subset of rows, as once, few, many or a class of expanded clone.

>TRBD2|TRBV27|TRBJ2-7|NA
CASSLRREGIYEQYF
TGTGCCAGCAGTTTACGGCGGGAGGGGATCTACGAGCAGTACTTC
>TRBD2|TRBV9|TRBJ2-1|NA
CASSVATSGYYNEQFF
TGTGCCAGCAGCGTAGCTACTAGCGGGTACTACAATGAGCAGTTCTTC
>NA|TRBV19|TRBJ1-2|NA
CASSIQYGYTF
TGTGCCAGTAGTATACAATATGGCTACACCTTC
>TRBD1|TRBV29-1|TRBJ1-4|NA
CSVDSGQALLF
TGCAGCGTTGATTCGGGACAGGCCCTTCTTTTT
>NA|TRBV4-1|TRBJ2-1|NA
CASSRGGGSYNEQFF
TGCGCCAGCAGCCGGGGTGGCGGGTCTTACAATGAGCAGTTCTTC
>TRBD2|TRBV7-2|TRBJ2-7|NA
CASSLESGSMTYEQYF
TGTGCCAGCAGCTTAGAAAGCGGGAGCATGACCTACGAGCAGTACTTC
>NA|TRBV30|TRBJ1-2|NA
CAWSVGHGSYGYTF
TGTGCCTGGAGTGTAGGACACGGATCCTATGGCTACACCTTC
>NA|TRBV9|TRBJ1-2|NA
CASSVGYREFYGYTF
TGTGCCAGCAGCGTAGGGTATCGGGAGTTTTATGGCTACACCTTC
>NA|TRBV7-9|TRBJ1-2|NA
CASSLAGGNYGYTF
TGTGCCAGCAGCTTAGCAGGGGGTAACTATGGCTACACCTTC
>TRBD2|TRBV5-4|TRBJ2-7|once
CASSLETGTSGYEQYF
TGTGCCAGCAGCTTGGAGACCGGGACTAGCGGGTACGAGCAGTACTTC
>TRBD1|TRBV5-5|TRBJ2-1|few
CASSLGHRGGNEQFF
TGTGCCAGCAGCTTGGGGCACAGGGGCGGCAATGAGCAGTTCTTC
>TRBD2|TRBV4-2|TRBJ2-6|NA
CASSPEPREAAGANVLTF
TGTGCCAGCAGCCCGGAACCGCGGGAGGCGGCCGGGGCCAACGTCCTGACTTTC
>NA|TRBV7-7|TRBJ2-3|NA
CASSLFFLDTQYF
TGTGCTAGCAGCTTATTTTTTCTAGATACGCAGTATTTT
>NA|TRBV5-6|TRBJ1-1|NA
CASSHIPWANTEAFF
TGTGCCAGCAGCCATATTCCCTGGGCGAACACTGAAGCTTTCTTT
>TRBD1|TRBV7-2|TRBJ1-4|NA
CASSLVGTGGEKLFF
TGTGCCAGCAGCTTAGTCGGGACAGGGGGTGAAAAACTGTTTTTT
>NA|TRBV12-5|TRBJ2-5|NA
CASGLVQGYQGETQYF
TGTGCTAGTGGTTTGGTACAGGGTTATCAGGGGGAGACCCAGTACTTC
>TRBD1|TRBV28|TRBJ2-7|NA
CASSLGDRGFYEQYF
TGTGCCAGCAGTTTGGGGGACAGGGGTTTCTACGAGCAGTACTTC